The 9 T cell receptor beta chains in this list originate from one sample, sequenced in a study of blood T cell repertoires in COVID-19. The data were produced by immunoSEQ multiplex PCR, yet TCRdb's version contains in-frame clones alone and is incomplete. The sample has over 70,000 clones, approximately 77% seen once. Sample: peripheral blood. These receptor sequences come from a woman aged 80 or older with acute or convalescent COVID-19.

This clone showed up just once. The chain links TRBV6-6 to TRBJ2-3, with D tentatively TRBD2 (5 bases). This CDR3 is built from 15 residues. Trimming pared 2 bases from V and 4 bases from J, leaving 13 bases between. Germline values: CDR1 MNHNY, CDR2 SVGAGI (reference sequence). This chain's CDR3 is CASSYLEAAADTQYF. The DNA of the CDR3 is TGTGCCAGCAGTTACCTAGAGGCAGCGGCAGATACGCAGTATTTT.

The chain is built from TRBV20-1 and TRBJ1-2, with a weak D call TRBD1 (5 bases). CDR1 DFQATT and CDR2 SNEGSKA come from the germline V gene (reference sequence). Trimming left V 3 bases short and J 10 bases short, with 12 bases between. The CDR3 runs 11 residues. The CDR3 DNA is TGCAGTGCTAGTTGGGGCAAATCCTACACCTTC. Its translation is CSASWGKSYTF.

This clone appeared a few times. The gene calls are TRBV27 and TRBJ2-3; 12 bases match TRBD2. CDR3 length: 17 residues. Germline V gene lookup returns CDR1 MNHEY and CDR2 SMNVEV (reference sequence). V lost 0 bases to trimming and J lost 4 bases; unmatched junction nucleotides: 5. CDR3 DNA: TGTGCCAGCAGTTTATCCAGGACTAGCGGGGCCCCAGATACGCAGTATTTT. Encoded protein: CASSLSRTSGAPDTQYF.

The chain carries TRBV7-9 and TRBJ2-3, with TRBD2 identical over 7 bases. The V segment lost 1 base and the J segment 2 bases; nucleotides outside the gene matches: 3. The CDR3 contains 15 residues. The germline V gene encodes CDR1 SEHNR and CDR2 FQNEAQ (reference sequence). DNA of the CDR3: TGTGCCAGCAGCTTAGTTGCGGGGGTCACAGATACGCAGTATTTT. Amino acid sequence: CASSLVAGVTDTQYF. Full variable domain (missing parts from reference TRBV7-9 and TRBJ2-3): DTGVSQNPRHKITKRGQNVTFRCDPISEHNRLYWYRQTLGQGPEFLTYFQNEAQLEKSRLLSDRFSAERPKGSFSTLEIQRTEQGDSAMYLCASSLVAGVTDTQYFGPGTRLTVL.

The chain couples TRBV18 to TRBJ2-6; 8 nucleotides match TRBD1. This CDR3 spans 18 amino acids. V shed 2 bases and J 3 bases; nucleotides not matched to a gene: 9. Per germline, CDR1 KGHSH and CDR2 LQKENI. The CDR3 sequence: CASSPSGQGISGANVLTF. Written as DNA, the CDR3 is TGTGCCAGCTCACCATCAGGACAGGGAATTAGTGGGGCCAACGTCCTGACTTTC.

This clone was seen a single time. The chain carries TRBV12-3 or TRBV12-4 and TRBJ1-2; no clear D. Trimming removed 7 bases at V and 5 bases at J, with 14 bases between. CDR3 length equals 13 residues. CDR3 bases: TGTGCCAGCACCTTATATGAGGGATATGGCTACACCTTC. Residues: CASTLYEGYGYTF.

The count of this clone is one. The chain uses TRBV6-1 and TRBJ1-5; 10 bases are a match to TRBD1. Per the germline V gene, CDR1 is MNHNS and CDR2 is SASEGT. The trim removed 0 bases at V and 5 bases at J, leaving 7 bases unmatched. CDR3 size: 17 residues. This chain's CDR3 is CASSEARDRGWYQPQHF. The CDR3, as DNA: TGTGCCAGCAGTGAAGCGCGGGACAGGGGTTGGTATCAGCCCCAGCATTTT.

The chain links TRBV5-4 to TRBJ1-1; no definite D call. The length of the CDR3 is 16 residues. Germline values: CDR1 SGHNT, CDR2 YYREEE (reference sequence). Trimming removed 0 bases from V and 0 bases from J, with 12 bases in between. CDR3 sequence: CASSLGWPRLNTEAFF. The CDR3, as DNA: TGTGCCAGCAGCTTGGGATGGCCCCGCTTGAACACTGAAGCTTTCTTT.

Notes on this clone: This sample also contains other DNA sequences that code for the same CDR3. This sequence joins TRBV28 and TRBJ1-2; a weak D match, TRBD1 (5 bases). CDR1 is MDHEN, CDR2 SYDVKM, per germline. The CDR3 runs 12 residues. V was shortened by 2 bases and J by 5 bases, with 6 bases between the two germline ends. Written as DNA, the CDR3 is TGTGCCAGCAGTTTACAGGGATATGGCTACACCTTC. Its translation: CASSLQGYGYTF.